This T cell receptor beta chain came from a study of blood T cell repertoires in COVID-19 (TCRdb year 2020). In the study overall: Samples from collaborators originated in the United States, Italy and Spain and spanned both the acute and convalescent phases of COVID-19. Samples came from the ongoing ImmuneRACE study (first 160 participants) plus 1,254 subjects from 6 global collaborators. Where HLA class I and class II types were available, the types were taken from metadata supplied by the sample provider, not from assay-based typing. Deeply sampled blood TCRbeta repertoires from subjects exposed to, actively infected with, or recovered from COVID-19 were included in the dataset. Sample metadata almost always included a de-identified subject ID, COVID-19 status, age in years and sex. The prospective study material was composed of cDNA or gDNA derived from T cells, B-cell-depleted T cells, or PBMCs. The repertoires were released in a freely available public database intended as a resource for research on the immune response to SARS-CoV-2.

Whole blood was collected in K2EDTA tubes by collaborating institutions according to the institutions' own protocols. For TCRbeta analysis, collaborators shipped samples in one of three forms: frozen whole blood, isolated PBMCs, or DNA extracted from either of those sample types. Counted from cysteine to phenylalanine, this CDR3 has 16 amino acids. Only the CDR3 DNA stays, 48 bases, in frame from base 1. CDR1 and CDR2 were assigned from the germline V gene (reference sequence) as GTSNPN and SVGIG. V and J are truncated by 5 bases and 0 bases respectively, leaving an intervening sequence of 17 bases. TCRbeta CDR3 regions were amplified from genomic DNA by means of the immunoSEQ Assay, a bias-controlled multiplex PCR. The paper's processing steps were these. Nucleated cell counts per sample were estimated from amplification of reference gene primers within the assay. To quantify the absolute abundance of each unique TCRbeta CDR3 rearrangement, sequence reads were collapsed and filtered. For each sample, productive Simpson clonality was calculated as the square root of Simpson's diversity index across productive rearrangements. Entries here come from immuneACCESS through TCRdb and include only in-frame sequences with V and J called. Some clones fail to appear in such tables; in the studies checked, an unresolved V gene covers under half of the shortfall, and the cause of the remainder is unknown. V and J calls and clone size are those listed in that table; D and trimming were worked out from the DNA. The sample profile shows tens of thousands of clones; 70% to 90% of them were found once. The top ten clones comprise 15% to 20% of the sample.

Overall study results and their limits: Clinical and demographic metadata were provided uncurated, with the amount varying by source and participant.

Worth noting for this clone: The specificity of this receptor is unknown. Base quality data are lacking; no much larger clone is found one base away.

The TCR comes from a woman in her sixties with acute or convalescent COVID-19. Here the chain combines TRBV30 and TRBJ1-3, and the D gene may be TRBD1, 5 bases matching. Sequencing was performed on peripheral blood. The CDR3 here reads CAWATWGEISGNTIYF. The bases are TGTGCCTGGGCAACTTGGGGGGAAATCTCTGGAAACACCATATATTTT.